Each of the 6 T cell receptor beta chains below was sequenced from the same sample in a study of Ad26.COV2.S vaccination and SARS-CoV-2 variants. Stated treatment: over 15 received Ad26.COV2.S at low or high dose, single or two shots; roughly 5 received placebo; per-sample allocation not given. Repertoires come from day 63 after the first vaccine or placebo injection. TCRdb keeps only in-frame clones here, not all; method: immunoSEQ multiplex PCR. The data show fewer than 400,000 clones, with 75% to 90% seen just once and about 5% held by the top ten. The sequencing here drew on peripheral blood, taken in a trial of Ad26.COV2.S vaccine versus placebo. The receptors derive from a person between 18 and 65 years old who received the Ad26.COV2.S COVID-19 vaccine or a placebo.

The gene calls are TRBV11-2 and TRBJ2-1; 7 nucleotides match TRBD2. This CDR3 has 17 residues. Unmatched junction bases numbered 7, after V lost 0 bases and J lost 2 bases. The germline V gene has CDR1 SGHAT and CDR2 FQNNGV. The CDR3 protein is CASSLDRGGGPYNEQFF. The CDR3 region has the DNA TGTGCCAGCAGCTTAGATCGGGGCGGGGGACCCTACAATGAGCAGTTCTTC.

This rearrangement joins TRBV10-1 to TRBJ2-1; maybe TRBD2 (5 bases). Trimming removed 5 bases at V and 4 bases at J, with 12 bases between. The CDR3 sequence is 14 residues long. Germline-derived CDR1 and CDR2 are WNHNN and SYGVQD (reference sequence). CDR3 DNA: TGCGCCAGCAGTAATTGGACTCGATACAATGAGCAGTTCTTC. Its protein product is CASSNWTRYNEQFF.

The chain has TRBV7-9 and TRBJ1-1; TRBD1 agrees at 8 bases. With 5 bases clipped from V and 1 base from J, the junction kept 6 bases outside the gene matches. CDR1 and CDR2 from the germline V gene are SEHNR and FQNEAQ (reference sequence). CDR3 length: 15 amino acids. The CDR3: CASSRADRENTEAFF. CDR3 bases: TGTGCCAGCAGCCGAGCGGACAGGGAGAACACTGAAGCTTTCTTT.

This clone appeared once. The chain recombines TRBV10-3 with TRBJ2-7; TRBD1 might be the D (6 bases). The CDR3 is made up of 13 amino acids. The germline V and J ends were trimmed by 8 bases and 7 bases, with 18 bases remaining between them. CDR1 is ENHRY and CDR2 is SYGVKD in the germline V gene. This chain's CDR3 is CAIEQGITREQYV. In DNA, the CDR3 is TGTGCCATCGAGCAGGGGATAACTAGGGAGCAGTACGTC.

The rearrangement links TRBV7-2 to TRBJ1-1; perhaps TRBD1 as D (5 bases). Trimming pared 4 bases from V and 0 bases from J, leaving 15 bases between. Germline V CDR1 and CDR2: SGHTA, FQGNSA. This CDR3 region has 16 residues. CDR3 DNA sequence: TGTGCCAGCAGCTACTACAGGTTACCCCTGAACACTGAAGCTTTCTTT. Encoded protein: CASSYYRLPLNTEAFF.

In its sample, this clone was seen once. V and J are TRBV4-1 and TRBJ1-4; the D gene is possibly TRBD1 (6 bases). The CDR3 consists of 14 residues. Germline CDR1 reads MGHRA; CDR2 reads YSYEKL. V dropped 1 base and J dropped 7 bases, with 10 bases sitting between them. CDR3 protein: CASSQGGTSEKLFF. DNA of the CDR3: TGCGCCAGCAGCCAAGGGGGGACATCTGAAAAACTGTTTTTT.